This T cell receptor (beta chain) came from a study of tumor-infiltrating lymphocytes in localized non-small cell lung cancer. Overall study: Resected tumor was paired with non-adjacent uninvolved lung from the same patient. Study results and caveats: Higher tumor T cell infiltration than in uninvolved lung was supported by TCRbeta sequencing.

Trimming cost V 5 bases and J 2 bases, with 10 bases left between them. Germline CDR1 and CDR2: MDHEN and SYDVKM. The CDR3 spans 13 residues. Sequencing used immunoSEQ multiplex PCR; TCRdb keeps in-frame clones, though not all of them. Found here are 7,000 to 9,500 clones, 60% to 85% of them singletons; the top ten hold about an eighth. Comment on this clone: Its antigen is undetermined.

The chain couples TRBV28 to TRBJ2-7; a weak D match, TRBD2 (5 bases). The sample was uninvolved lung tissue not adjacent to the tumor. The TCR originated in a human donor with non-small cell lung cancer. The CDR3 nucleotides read TGTGCCAGCAGTCCTAGCAGCGCCTACGAGCAGTACTTC. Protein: CASSPSSAYEQYF.